The source of this T cell receptor beta chain is a study of shared clonotypes between healthy human individuals. Study overall: Three men and two women, aged 18 to 49, were donors.

Findings and limits, study-wide: Around 4.9% of naive CD4 clonotypes were shared across a few donors. For sorted subsets, rarefaction showed incomplete sequencing despite large depth. Naive subsets generally had larger estimated richness than memory subsets.

On this clone itself: Its target is unknown.

This CDR3 has 16 residues. From germline, CDR1 is MDHEN and CDR2 SYDVKM. Trimming removed 6 bases from V and 1 base from J; junction bases left unmatched: 9. Sequenced by immunoSEQ multiplex PCR; TCRdb stores in-frame clones only, minus some. The sample lists hundreds of thousands of clones; roughly 95% were seen once. The receptor's source is a young woman in good health. Sequenced material: naive CD4+ T cells sorted from blood. Subset meaning: CD45RA+ positively selected. The chain employs TRBV28 and TRBJ2-7; TRBD1 matches at 10 bases. CDR3 in DNA: TGTGCCAGCAGGACCGACAGGGGGCGAAAATCCTACGAGCAGTACTTC. Its protein is CASRTDRGRKSYEQYF.